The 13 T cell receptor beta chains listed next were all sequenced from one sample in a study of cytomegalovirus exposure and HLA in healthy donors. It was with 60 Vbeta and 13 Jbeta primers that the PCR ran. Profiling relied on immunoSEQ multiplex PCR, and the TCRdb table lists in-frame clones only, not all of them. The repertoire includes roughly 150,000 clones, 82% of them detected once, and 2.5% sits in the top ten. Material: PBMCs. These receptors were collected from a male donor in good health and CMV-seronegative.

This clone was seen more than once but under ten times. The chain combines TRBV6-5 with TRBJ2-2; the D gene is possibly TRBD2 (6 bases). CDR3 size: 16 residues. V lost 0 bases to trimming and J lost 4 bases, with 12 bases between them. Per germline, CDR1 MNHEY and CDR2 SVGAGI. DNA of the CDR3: TGTGCCAGCAGTTACTCTACGGGAGTCGGCACCGGGGAGCTGTTTTTT. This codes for CASSYSTGVGTGELFF.

CDR3 coding DNA: TGTGCCAGCACCCTCAACAGGGGGCGCGGAGAGACCCAGTACTTC. Residues: CASTLNRGRGETQYF. The chain carries TRBV28 and TRBJ2-5; 9 bases are shared with TRBD1. With V trimmed by 7 bases and J by 4 bases, 10 bases remained unmatched. The CDR3 is 15 amino acids. Germline assignment: CDR1 MDHEN and CDR2 SYDVKM.

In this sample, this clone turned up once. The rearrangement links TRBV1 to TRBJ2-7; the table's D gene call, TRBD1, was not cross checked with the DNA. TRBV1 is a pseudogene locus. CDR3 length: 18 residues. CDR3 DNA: TGCACCAGCAGCCAGCACCGACCGAGAACAGTAACACCCTACGAGCAGTACTTC. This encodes CTSSQHRPRTVTPYEQYF.

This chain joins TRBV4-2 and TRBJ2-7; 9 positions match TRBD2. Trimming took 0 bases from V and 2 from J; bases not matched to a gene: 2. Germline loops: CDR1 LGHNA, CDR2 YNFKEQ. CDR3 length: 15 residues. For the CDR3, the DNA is TGTGCCAGCAGCCAAGAGGCGGGAGGGACCTACGAGCAGTACTTC. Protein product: CASSQEAGGTYEQYF.

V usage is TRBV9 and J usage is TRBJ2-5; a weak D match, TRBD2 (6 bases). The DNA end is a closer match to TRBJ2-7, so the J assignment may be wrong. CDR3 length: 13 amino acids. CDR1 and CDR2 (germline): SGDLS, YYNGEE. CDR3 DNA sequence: TGTGCCAGCAGCGCCTCTAGCGCGTACGAGCAGTACTTC. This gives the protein CASSASSAYEQYF.

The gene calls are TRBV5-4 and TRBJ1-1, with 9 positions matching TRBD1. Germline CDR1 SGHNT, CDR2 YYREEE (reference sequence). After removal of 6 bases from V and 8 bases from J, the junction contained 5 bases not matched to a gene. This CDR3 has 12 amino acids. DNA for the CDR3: TGTGCCAGCATCCTCGGGACAGGGGAAGCTTTCTTT. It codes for CASILGTGEAFF. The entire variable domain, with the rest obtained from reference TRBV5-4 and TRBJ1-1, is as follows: ETGVTQSPTHLIKTRGQQVTLRCSSQSGHNTVSWYQQALGQGPQFIFQYYREEENGRGNFPPRFSGLQFPNYSSELNVNALELDDSALYLCASILGTGEAFFGQGTRLTVV.

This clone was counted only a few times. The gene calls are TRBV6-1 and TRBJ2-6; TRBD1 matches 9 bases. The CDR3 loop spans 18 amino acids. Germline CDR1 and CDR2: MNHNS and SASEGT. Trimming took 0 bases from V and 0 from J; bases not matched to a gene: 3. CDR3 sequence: CASSEAGQGISGANVLTF. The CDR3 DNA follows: TGTGCCAGCAGTGAAGCGGGACAGGGAATCTCTGGGGCCAACGTCCTGACTTTC.

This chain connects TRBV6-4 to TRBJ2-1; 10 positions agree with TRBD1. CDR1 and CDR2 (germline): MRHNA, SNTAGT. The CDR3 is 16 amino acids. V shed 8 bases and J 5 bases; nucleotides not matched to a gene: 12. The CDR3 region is CASLCSTGTGDNEQFF. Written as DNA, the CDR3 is TGTGCCAGCCTCTGCTCGACCGGGACAGGGGACAATGAGCAGTTCTTC.

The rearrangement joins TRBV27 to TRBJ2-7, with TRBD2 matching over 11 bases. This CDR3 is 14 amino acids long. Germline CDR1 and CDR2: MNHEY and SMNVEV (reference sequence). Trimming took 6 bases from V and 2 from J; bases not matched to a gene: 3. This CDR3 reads CASSLAGGPYEQYF. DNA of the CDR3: TGTGCCAGCAGCCTAGCGGGAGGTCCCTACGAGCAGTACTTC.

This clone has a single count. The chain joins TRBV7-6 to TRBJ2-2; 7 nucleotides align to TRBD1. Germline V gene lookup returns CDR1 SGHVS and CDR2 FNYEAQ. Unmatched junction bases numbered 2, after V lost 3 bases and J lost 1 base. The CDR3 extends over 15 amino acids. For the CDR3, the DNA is TGTGCCAGCAGCTTTGGACAGGAGAACACCGGGGAGCTGTTTTTT. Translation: CASSFGQENTGELFF.

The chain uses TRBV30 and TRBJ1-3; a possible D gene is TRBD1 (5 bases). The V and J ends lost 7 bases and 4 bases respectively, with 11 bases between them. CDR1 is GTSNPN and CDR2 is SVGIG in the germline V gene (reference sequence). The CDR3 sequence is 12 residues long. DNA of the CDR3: TGTGCCTCCCAGGGTGCGGGAAACACCATATATTTT. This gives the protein CASQGAGNTIYF.

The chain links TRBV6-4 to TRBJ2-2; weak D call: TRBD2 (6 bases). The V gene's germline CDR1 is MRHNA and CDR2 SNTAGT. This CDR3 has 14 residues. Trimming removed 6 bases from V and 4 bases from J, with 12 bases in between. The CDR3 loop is CASRGDWSTGELFF. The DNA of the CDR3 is TGTGCCAGCAGAGGGGACTGGAGCACCGGGGAGCTGTTTTTT.

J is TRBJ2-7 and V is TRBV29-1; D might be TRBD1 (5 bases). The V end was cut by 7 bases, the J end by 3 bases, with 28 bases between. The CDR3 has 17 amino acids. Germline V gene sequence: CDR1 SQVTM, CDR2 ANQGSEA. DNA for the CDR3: TGCAGCGCCCGCTCTACAGGTTTAACGGACCTGATCTACGAGCAGTACTTC. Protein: CSARSTGLTDLIYEQYF.